The 16 T cell receptor beta chains given below trace back to one sample, sequenced in a study of graft-versus-host responses after intestinal transplantation. These receptors are not linked to any known antigen. Using immunoSEQ multiplex PCR, the repertoire was profiled, and TCRdb retains in-frame clones only, with some absent. The sample holds roughly 90,000 clones, 80% to 95% seen once. The sequences come from unstimulated CD8+ T cells sorted from spleen or lymph node cells, collected before intestinal transplant. Every receptor here comes from a human donor who received an intestinal transplant.

The chain couples TRBV5-6 to TRBJ2-6; 7 bases match TRBD1. The CDR3 runs 18 residues. CDR1 and CDR2 (germline): SGHDT, YYEEEE. With 4 bases clipped from V and 0 bases from J, the junction kept 10 bases outside the gene matches. The CDR3 DNA reads as TGTGCCAGCAGCACGGGGACAGATACAATCTCTGGGGCCAACGTCCTGACTTTC. This encodes CASSTGTDTISGANVLTF.

The chain uses TRBV6-1 and TRBJ1-2; 7 bases are a match to TRBD1. The junction had 9 bases not matched to a gene; V was cut back by 6 bases and J by 2 bases. This CDR3 has 15 amino acids. Germline CDR1 and CDR2: MNHNS and SASEGT. The DNA for the CDR3 is TGTGCCAGCAGCACCGACAGGGTCCGAAACTATGGCTACACCTTC. Amino acids: CASSTDRVRNYGYTF.

This chain uses TRBV6-5 with TRBJ1-6; D not resolved. This CDR3 region has 15 residues. Germline CDR1 reads MNHEY; CDR2 reads SVGAGI. Trimming shortened V by 4 bases and J by 8 bases, and 15 bases separated the two germline ends. CDR3 protein: CASSWTPLGYSPLHF. As DNA, the CDR3 is TGTGCCAGCAGTTGGACCCCACTTGGGTATTCACCCCTCCACTTT.

This rearrangement joins TRBV7-9 to TRBJ2-1, with D unclear. V was cut by 5 bases and J by 5 bases, with 10 bases left in between. There are 13 residues in the CDR3. CDR1 SEHNR and CDR2 FQNEAQ come from the germline V gene (reference sequence). The CDR3 region is CASSPVFDNEQFF. CDR3 nucleotides: TGTGCCAGCAGCCCAGTATTTGACAATGAGCAGTTCTTC. The variable domain in full, completed from reference TRBV7-9 and TRBJ2-1, reads DTGVSQNPRHKITKRGQNVTFRCDPISEHNRLYWYRQTLGQGPEFLTYFQNEAQLEKSRLLSDRFSAERPKGSFSTLEIQRTEQGDSAMYLCASSPVFDNEQFFGPGTRLTVL.

This clone was counted once. J is TRBJ2-5 and V is TRBV5-4, with a weak D call TRBD1 (5 bases). Germline V gene lookup returns CDR1 SGHNT and CDR2 YYREEE (reference sequence). Deletions cut 3 bases from V and 3 bases from J, with 6 bases between. CDR3 length: 12 residues. The CDR3 spells CASSSREETQYF. The CDR3 coding sequence is TGTGCCAGCAGCTCCAGGGAAGAGACCCAGTACTTC.

The genes are TRBV9 and TRBJ2-2; D gene unclear. The V gene's germline CDR1 is SGDLS and CDR2 YYNGEE. V lost 1 base and J 7 bases, leaving 5 bases between the germline ends. The CDR3 has 12 residues. The DNA for the CDR3 is TGTGCCAGCAGCGTATCCGGCGGGGAGCTGTTTTTT. Translation gives CASSVSGGELFF. The complete variable domain, with remaining parts taken from reference TRBV9 and TRBJ2-2, reads DSGVTQTPKHLITATGQRVTLRCSPRSGDLSVYWYQQSLDQGLQFLIQYYNGEERAKGNILERFSAQQFPDLHSELNLSSLELGDSALYFCASSVSGGELFFGEGSRLTVL.

To note about this clone: The identical CDR3 is also encoded by other nucleotide sequences in the sample. The chain couples TRBV9 to TRBJ1-2; 11 bases align to TRBD1. Germline CDR1 SGDLS, CDR2 YYNGEE. After removal of 3 bases from V and 3 bases from J, the junction contained 4 bases not matched to a gene. CDR3 length equals 15 residues. The CDR3 protein is CASSAGTGGHYGYTF. The CDR3, as DNA: TGTGCCAGCAGCGCCGGGACAGGGGGTCACTATGGCTACACCTTC.

This chain links TRBV25-1 with TRBJ1-1; maybe TRBD1 (5 bases). From germline, CDR1 is MGHDK and CDR2 SYGVNS. V gave up 6 bases and J gave up 1 base, with 15 bases separating them. This CDR3 contains 15 residues. The CDR3 DNA follows: TGTGCCAGCAGATTCGTAGGGGACGAGAACACTGAAGCTTTCTTT. It is translated as CASRFVGDENTEAFF.

CDR3 in DNA: TGTGCCAGCGGATACAGGTCAACTAATGAAAAACTGTTTTTT. This sequence encodes CASGYRSTNEKLFF. This chain uses TRBV6-5 with TRBJ1-4, with D possibly TRBD1 on 5 matching bases. Germline-derived CDR1 and CDR2 are MNHEY and SVGAGI. There are 14 residues in the CDR3. Trimming took off 8 bases at V and 0 bases at J, with 10 bases between the two ends.

The chain recombines TRBV6-1 with TRBJ2-2; 7 positions match TRBD1. V dropped 10 bases and J dropped 6; count of bases not matched to a gene: 5. Germline V gives CDR1 MNHNS, CDR2 SASEGT. The CDR3 has 12 amino acids. CDR3 sequence: CATTRGSGELFF. The CDR3 region has the DNA TGTGCCACTACCAGGGGGTCCGGGGAGCTGTTTTTT.

This rearrangement joins TRBV7-9 to TRBJ2-7, with TRBD1 matching over 7 bases. The germline gives CDR1 SEHNR, CDR2 FQNEAQ (reference sequence). Trimming removed 7 bases from V and 4 bases from J; junction bases left unmatched: 13. The CDR3 consists of 15 residues. For the CDR3, the DNA is TGTGCCAGCATTAGGATACAAGGGGGCAAATACGAGCAGTACTTC. This gives the protein CASIRIQGGKYEQYF.

CDR3 in amino acids: CASSGRDGDYEQYF. The CDR3 DNA is TGTGCCAGCAGTGGCCGAGACGGGGACTACGAGCAGTACTTC. The chain has TRBV2 and TRBJ2-7; tentative D call: TRBD2 (5 bases). CDR1 is SNHLY, CDR2 FYNNEI, per germline. Trimming left V 4 bases short and J 3 bases short, with 13 bases between. The CDR3 is 14 amino acids.

The chain carries TRBV23-1 and TRBJ1-5, with D unresolved. TRBV23-1 is recorded as an ORF, its role being uncertain. Deletions cut 2 bases from V and 0 bases from J, with 14 bases between. This CDR3 is 17 amino acids long. As DNA, the CDR3 is TGCGCCAGCAGTCAAGCACTTCGGGAAAATAGCAATCAGCCCCAGCATTTT. Translating it yields CASSQALRENSNQPQHF.

V is TRBV6-5 and J is TRBJ2-4, with D uncertain. This CDR3 contains 15 residues. Trimming removed 1 base from V and 5 bases from J, with 12 bases in between. Germline V gene sequence: CDR1 MNHEY, CDR2 SVGAGI. CDR3 sequence reads: CASSYFWGGENIQYF. CDR3 nucleotides: TGTGCCAGCAGTTACTTTTGGGGTGGGGAAAACATTCAGTACTTC.

The V call is TRBV7-9, the J call TRBJ2-1; TRBD2 matches at 8 bases. J was trimmed by 4 bases and V by 1 base; bases with no gene match: 6. The CDR3 is 16 amino acids. Germline V CDR1 and CDR2: SEHNR, FQNEAQ (reference sequence). In DNA form, the CDR3 reads TGTGCCAGCAGCTTAGGTGATAGCGGGGTATACAATGAGCAGTTCTTC. This encodes CASSLGDSGVYNEQFF.

V is TRBV27 and J is TRBJ2-1; 12 bases align to TRBD1. The CDR3 length is 15 residues. V was pared by 3 bases and J by 9 bases, with 6 bases of the junction left unmatched. Germline CDR1 and CDR2: MNHEY and SMNVEV (reference sequence). The CDR3 DNA reads as TGTGCCAGCAGTTTCGAGGGACAGGGGGCGGGTGAGCAGTTCTTC. This codes for CASSFEGQGAGEQFF.